These 5 T cell receptor beta chains came from one sample sequenced in a study of blood T cell repertoires in COVID-19. Libraries were prepared by immunoSEQ multiplex PCR; TCRdb keeps only in-frame clonotypes and omits some of them. Of roughly 130,000 clones in the sample, 84% were seen once. Sequenced sample: PBMCs or T cells enriched from blood (not recorded which). These TCRs come from a woman aged 45 to 65 with acute COVID-19.

The rearrangement joins TRBV2 to TRBJ2-1; TRBD2 matches at 11 bases. The CDR3 loop spans 14 amino acids. V dropped 5 bases and J dropped 9; count of bases not matched to a gene: 6. Germline V gene sequence: CDR1 SNHLY, CDR2 FYNNEI. The DNA for the CDR3 is TGTGCCAGCAGTTCCACTAGCGGGAGAGGTGAGCAGTTCTTC. It specifies CASSSTSGRGEQFF.

This clone was observed a handful of times. The chain carries TRBV30 and TRBJ1-1; 8 positions match TRBD1. Losses at the gene ends were 6 bases for V and 1 base for J; bases not matched to a gene: 4. Germline V gene data show CDR1 as GTSNPN and CDR2 as SVGIG (reference sequence). The CDR3 has 13 residues. CDR3 coding DNA: TGTGCCTGCAGGGGACAGGCGAACACTGAAGCTTTCTTT. It specifies CACRGQANTEAFF.

The rearrangement joins TRBV5-1 to TRBJ2-1, with 9 bases that match TRBD2. Germline lookup yields CDR1 SGHRS and CDR2 YFSETQ. The CDR3 totals 15 residues. V lost 4 bases, J lost 11 bases, and 13 bases stayed unmatched. DNA of the CDR3: TGCGCCAGCAGCCATCTGGGACTAGCCGACCTCAAGCAGTTCTTC. Translated, it gives CASSHLGLADLKQFF.

J is TRBJ2-1 and V is TRBV5-1; TRBD2 agrees at 8 bases. With 4 bases clipped from V and 9 bases from J, the junction kept 3 bases outside the gene matches. Germline CDR1 SGHRS, CDR2 YFSETQ. The CDR3 consists of 12 residues. The CDR3 coding sequence is TGCGCCAGCAGCAAAACTAGCGGTGAGCAGTTCTTC. Protein product: CASSKTSGEQFF.

The genes are TRBV6-5 and TRBJ1-5; no definite D call. Per germline, CDR1 MNHEY and CDR2 SVGAGI. This CDR3 has 15 amino acids. The ends were cut back, 2 bases at V and 0 bases at J, with 8 bases in the middle. DNA of the CDR3: TGTGCCAGCAGTTACACCCAGAATAGCAATCAGCCCCAGCATTTT. It is translated as CASSYTQNSNQPQHF.